This paragraph reports one TCR beta chain. Its antigen is unknown. Sequenced by immunoSEQ multiplex PCR; TCRdb stores in-frame clones only, minus some. The data show more than 90,000 clones, with 90% to 95% seen just once and approximately 0.5% held by the top ten. Trimming took 1 base from V and 4 from J, leaving 9 bases between them. CDR1 and CDR2 (germline): SGHDT, YYEEEE. The CDR3 runs to 14 residues. The entry originates in a study of graft-versus-host responses after intestinal transplantation. Study summary: The whole recipient group had anti-thymocyte globulin induction followed by tacrolimus and steroids for around three years.

This sequence joins TRBV5-6 and TRBJ2-1; D is possibly TRBD2 (6 bases). This specimen consisted of unstimulated CD8+ T cells sorted from spleen or lymph node cells, obtained before intestinal transplant. The source of this sequence is a human donor who received an intestinal transplant. The CDR3, as DNA: TGTGCCAGCAGCTTGTCTAGCGCTTACAATGAGCAGTTCTTC. It codes for CASSLSSAYNEQFF.